The entry below gives a single T cell receptor (beta chain) sequence along with its context. Described time point: cycle 4 day 1 (C4D1), after more than five weeks of nivolumab. There was relapse after autologous stem cell transplantation in every patient, and there was variation in brentuximab vedotin exposure. Researchers used magnetic negative selection to pull out pure CD4+ T cells from thawed PBMCs. The data belong to a study of PD-1 blockade in classical Hodgkin lymphoma. Some clones are missing from TCRdb's copy, which holds only in-frame ones; the method was immunoSEQ multiplex PCR. The profile shows fewer than 35,000 clones, about 86% of them singletons. Trimming pared 5 bases from V and 5 bases from J, leaving 9 bases between. The CDR3 runs to 12 residues. Germline CDR1 and CDR2: SGHAT and FQNNGV.

V and J are TRBV11-2 and TRBJ2-5, with D possibly matching TRBD1 (5 bases). The sequenced sample was CD4+ T cells from blood, obtained before the fourth cycle of nivolumab. The clonotype comes from a human donor with classical Hodgkin lymphoma. DNA for the CDR3: TGTGCCAGCAGCCAGGGTATCGAGACCCAGTACTTC. The encoded protein is CASSQGIETQYF.